This T cell receptor beta chain comes out of a study of blood T cell repertoires in COVID-19. The CDR3 runs to 15 residues. In germline, CDR1 is SEHNR, CDR2 FQNEAQ (reference sequence). V trimming: 5 bases; J trimming: 8 bases; junction bases outside the gene matches: 9. Data came from immunoSEQ multiplex PCR; TCRdb stores just in-frame clones and leaves some out. Among approximately 77,000 clones listed, around 89% were seen once. Specimen: peripheral blood. This TCR was sampled from a woman aged 80 or over with acute or convalescent COVID-19. The chain uses TRBV7-9 and TRBJ1-4; 9 bases align to TRBD1. CDR3 residues: CASSPRTGEGEKLFF. CDR3 nucleotide sequence: TGTGCCAGCAGCCCACGGACAGGGGAAGGCGAAAAACTGTTTTTT.